The count of the clone carrying this TCR beta chain is one. Its matching antigen is unknown. Trimming shortened V by 3 bases and J by 5 bases, and 17 bases separated the two germline ends. The V gene's germline CDR1 is KGHSH and CDR2 LQKENI. This CDR3 has 15 residues. TEMRA cells were FACS-enriched and CD8+ and CD4+ T cells negatively isolated. This entry belongs to a study of CD8 T cells in Susac syndrome. Study-wide results and limits: By the study's own acknowledgment, its TCR sequencing and HLA analysis included relatively few individuals.

cDNA came from about 0.51 to 1 ug RNA primed by random hexamers. Amplification of TCR beta CDR3 was carried out by immunoSEQ multiplex PCR, which covered 54 Vbeta and 13 Jbeta segments. In TCRdb, the immunoSEQ multiplex PCR reads were re-called with MiXCR into one record per CDR3 protein. Among 150,000 to 200,000 distinct CDR3 sequences listed, just over 90% were seen once. This chain joins TRBV18 and TRBJ2-7; D possibly corresponds to TRBD2 (5 bases). The TCR originated in a human donor in good health. Sequencing used CD4+ T cells from PBMCs. This chain's CDR3 is CASSPFERARDEQYF. CDR3 nucleotide sequence: TGTGCCAGCTCACCCTTTGAGAGGGCTCGCGACGAGCAGTACTTC.